This T cell receptor beta chain stems from a study of cytomegalovirus exposure and HLA in healthy donors. Study summary: Previous work identified roughly 110 million unique TCR beta sequences from about 200 million T cells.

Trimming pared 1 base from V and 5 bases from J, leaving 20 bases between. Germline V gene sequence: CDR1 GTSNPN, CDR2 SVGIG (reference sequence). The CDR3 totals 16 residues. The PCR ran on 60 Vbeta and 13 Jbeta primers. Sequencing used immunoSEQ multiplex PCR; TCRdb keeps in-frame clones, though not all of them. The table includes 80,000 to 130,000 clones, about 79% detected once. Details on this clone: Its antigen is still unknown.

Notes on the study in general: The authors listed 164 TCR beta chains as cytomegalovirus-associated. Earlier findings revealed that most TCR beta V segments proved productive either about 90% or about 30% of the time. Later, TCR association rates were found to vary by HLA locus, highest for DRB1 and lowest for HLA-C.

Source material: PBMCs. The chain recombines TRBV30 with TRBJ1-2; D is perhaps TRBD1 (5 bases). The receptor comes from a woman aged 18-29 years in good health and CMV-seronegative. The DNA of the CDR3 is TGTGCCTGGAGTGCTTCGTTCGACAGAAGAGAGTATGGCTACACCTTC. It is translated as CAWSASFDRREYGYTF. The complete variable domain, with remaining parts taken from reference TRBV30 and TRBJ1-2, reads SQTIHQWPATLVQPVGSPLSLECTVEGTSNPNLYWYRQAAGRGLQLLFYSVGIGQISSEVPQNLSASRPQDRQFILSSKKLLLSDSGFYLCAWSASFDRREYGYTFGSGTRLTVV.